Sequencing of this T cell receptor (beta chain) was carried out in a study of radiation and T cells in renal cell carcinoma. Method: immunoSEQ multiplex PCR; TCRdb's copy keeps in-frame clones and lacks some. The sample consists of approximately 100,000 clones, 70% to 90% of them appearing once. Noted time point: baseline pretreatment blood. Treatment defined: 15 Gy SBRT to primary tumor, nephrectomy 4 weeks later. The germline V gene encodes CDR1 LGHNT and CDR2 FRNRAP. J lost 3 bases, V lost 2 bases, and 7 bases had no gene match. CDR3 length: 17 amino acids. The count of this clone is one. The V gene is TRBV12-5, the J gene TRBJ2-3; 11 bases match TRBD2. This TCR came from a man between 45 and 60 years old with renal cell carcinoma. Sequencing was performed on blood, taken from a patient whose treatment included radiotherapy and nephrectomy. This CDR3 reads CASGLTTSGSRTDTQYF. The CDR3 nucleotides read TGTGCTAGTGGTTTGACTACTAGCGGGAGTAGAACAGATACGCAGTATTTT.